This entry is about one T cell receptor beta chain. Its antigen remains unidentified. No much larger clone exists at a distance of one base, and base qualities are not known. The data originate from a study of blood T cell repertoires in COVID-19 (TCRdb year 2020). Context from the whole study: The collaborator samples originated in the United States, Italy and Spain and spanned the acute and convalescent phases of COVID-19. The material from the prospective study consisted of cDNA or gDNA derived from T cells, B-cell-depleted T cells, or PBMCs. The dataset comprised deeply sampled blood TCRbeta repertoires from subjects exposed to, actively infected with, or recovered from COVID-19. The repertoires were released in a freely available public database intended as a resource for research on the immune response to SARS-CoV-2. Samples were obtained from the ongoing ImmuneRACE study (first 160 participants) and from 1,254 subjects provided by 6 global collaborators. Sample metadata almost always included a de-identified subject ID, COVID-19 status, age in years and sex. HLA class I and class II types, where available, came from metadata supplied by the sample provider rather than from assay-based typing.

In Seattle, one collaborating source enrolled patients while the infection was active and tracked those patients longitudinally over the course of disease. The collaborating institutions used their own protocols to collect whole blood in K2EDTA tubes. For TCRbeta analysis, collaborators shipped samples as frozen whole blood, isolated PBMCs, or DNA extracted from either of those sample types. Study-wide conclusions, independent of this receptor: How much clinical and demographic metadata was included differed by source and by participant, and the metadata was provided uncurated.

The CDR3 goes from the cysteine to the phenylalanine over 18 residues. CDR3 DNA is the only sequence kept; it has 54 bases, read in frame from the first base. V is trimmed back by 3 bases and J by 8 bases, and the junction contains 13 bases that no gene match accounts for. Sequences DFQATT (CDR1) and SNEGSKA (CDR2) are obtained from the germline V gene (reference sequence). TCRbeta CDR3 regions were amplified from genomic DNA using the immunoSEQ Assay, a bias-controlled multiplex PCR. Processing in the source paper ran as follows. The number of nucleated cells in each sample was estimated from the amplification of reference gene primers within the assay. To quantify the absolute abundance of each unique TCRbeta CDR3 rearrangement, sequence reads were collapsed and filtered. For each sample, productive Simpson clonality was calculated by taking the square root of Simpson's diversity index across productive rearrangements. Imported from immuneACCESS, the table was reduced by TCRdb to in-frame sequences with V and J called. These copies leave out some clones; in studies compared against another copy, an unresolved V gene accounts for under half, and the cause of the remainder is not known. The D gene and trimming were derived from the DNA, and the V and J assignments and clone size from that table. Within this sample are some 140,000 clones, with around 83% of them counted one time only. Clones ranked in the top ten supply around 10% of the sample.

Rearrangement joined TRBV20-1 to TRBJ2-1, and 16 junction bases match TRBD2. Sequencing was done on a sample of peripheral blood. The receptor comes from a woman aged 60 to 75 with COVID-19, enrolled during active disease. The DNA is TGCAGTGCTAGTACCGGGACTAGCGGGAGGGCCTATTACCATGAGCAGTTCTTC. Translated, this is CSASTGTSGRAYYHEQFF.